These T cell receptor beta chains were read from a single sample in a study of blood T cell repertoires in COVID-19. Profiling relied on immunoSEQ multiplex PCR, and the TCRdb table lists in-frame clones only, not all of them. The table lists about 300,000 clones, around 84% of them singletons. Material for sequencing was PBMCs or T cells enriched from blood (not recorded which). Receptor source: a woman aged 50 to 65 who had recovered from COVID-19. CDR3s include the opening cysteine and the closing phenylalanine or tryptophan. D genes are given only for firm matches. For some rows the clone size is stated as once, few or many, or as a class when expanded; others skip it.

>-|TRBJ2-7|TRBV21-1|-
TGTGCCAGCAGCACGGAGACCAGTAGGCAGTACTTC
CASSTETSRQYF
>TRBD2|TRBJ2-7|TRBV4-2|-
TGTGCCAGCAGCCCGGAGGGAGGGATCTCCGAGCAGTACTTC
CASSPEGGISEQYF
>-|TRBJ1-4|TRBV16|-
TGTGCCAGCAGCCAAGCCAGGGGAGTTGAAAAACTGTTTTTT
CASSQARGVEKLFF
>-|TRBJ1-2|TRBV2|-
TGTGCCAGCAGGTCGCAGGGAATAATCGGCTACACCTTC
CASRSQGIIGYTF
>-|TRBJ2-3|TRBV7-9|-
TGTGCCAGCAGCTTAGGTCAGGGGATAGATACGCAGTATTTT
CASSLGQGIDTQYF
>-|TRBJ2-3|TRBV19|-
TGTGCCAGTAGTATAGGGGCAGGGACAGATACGCAGTATTTT
CASSIGAGTDTQYF
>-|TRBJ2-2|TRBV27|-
TGTGCCAGCAGTTTATCCAGGGGCGGCACCGGGGAGCTGTTTTTT
CASSLSRGGTGELFF
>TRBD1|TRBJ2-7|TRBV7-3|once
TGTGCCAGCAGCTTAACCGGGACAGGCCTCTACGAGCAGTACTTC
CASSLTGTGLYEQYF
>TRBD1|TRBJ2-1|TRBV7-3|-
TGTGCCAGCAGCACCGGGACAGGGAGGTCCCACAATGAGCAGTTCTTC
CASSTGTGRSHNEQFF
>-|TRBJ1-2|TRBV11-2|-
TGTGCCAGCAGCCCCTCGACGGGAAACTATGGCTACACCTTC
CASSPSTGNYGYTF
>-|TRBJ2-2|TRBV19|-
TGTGCCAGTAAAGGGTTCTTCGGGGGCACCGGGGAGCTGTTTTTT
CASKGFFGGTGELFF
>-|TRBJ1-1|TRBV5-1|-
TGCGCCAGCAGCTATTTGGGGGGGAACACTGAAGCTTTCTTT
CASSYLGGNTEAFF
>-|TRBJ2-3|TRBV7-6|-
TGTGCCAGCAGCCGACAGACGGAAGATACGCAGTATTTT
CASSRQTEDTQYF
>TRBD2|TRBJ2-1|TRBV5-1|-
TGCGCCAGCAGTCCGTCAGGGACTAGCGTTAACAATGAGCAGTTCTTC
CASSPSGTSVNNEQFF
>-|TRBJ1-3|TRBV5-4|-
TGTGCCAGCAGCTCAACCCAGGGGTTCAGAAACACCATATATTTT
CASSSTQGFRNTIYF
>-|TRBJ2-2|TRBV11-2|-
TGTGCCAGCAGCTTAGTAGGGGAAACCGGGGAGCTGTTTTTT
CASSLVGETGELFF
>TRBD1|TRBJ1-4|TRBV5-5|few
TGTGCCAGCAGCTTCAGGGGGCTTAATGAAAAACTGTTTTTT
CASSFRGLNEKLFF
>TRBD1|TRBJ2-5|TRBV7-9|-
TGTGCCAGCAGCCACAGGGGGTACCAAGAGACCCAGTACTTC
CASSHRGYQETQYF